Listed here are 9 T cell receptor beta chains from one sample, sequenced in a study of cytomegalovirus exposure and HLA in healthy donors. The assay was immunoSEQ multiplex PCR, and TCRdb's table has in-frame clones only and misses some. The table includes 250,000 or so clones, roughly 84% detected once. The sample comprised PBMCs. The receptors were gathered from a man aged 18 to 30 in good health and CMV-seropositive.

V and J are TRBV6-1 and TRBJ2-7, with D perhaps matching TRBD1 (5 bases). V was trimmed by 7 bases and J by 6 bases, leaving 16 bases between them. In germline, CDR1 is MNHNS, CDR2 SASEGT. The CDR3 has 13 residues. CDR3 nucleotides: TGTGCCAGCATAAGGCCCAGGGCCGGCGAGCAGTACTTC. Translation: CASIRPRAGEQYF.

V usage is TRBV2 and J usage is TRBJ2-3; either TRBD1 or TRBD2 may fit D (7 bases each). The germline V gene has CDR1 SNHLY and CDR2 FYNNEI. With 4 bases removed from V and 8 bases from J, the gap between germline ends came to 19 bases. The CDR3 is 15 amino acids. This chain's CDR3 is CASSGTRQGRGTQYF. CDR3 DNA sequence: TGTGCCAGCAGTGGGACTAGACAGGGACGGGGTACGCAGTATTTT.

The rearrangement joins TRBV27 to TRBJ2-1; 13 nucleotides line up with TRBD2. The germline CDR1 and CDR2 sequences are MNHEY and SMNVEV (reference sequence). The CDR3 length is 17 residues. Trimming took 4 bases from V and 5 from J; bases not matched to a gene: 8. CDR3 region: CASSYFRTSGRHNEQFF. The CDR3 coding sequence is TGTGCCAGCAGTTACTTCCGGACTAGCGGGAGACACAATGAGCAGTTCTTC.

The CDR3 DNA reads TGTGCCAGCAGCCCCCGACAGACCGCCTACGAGCAGTACTTC. Protein product: CASSPRQTAYEQYF. The chain has TRBV7-8 and TRBJ2-7; perhaps TRBD1 as D (5 bases). The CDR3 extends over 14 amino acids. Trimming pared 5 bases from V and 2 bases from J, leaving 13 bases between. Germline CDR1 reads SGHVS; CDR2 reads FQNEAQ.

CDR3 bases: TGTGCCAGCAGCGTAGGACCAAGCCGGGGGCAGTACTTC. This encodes CASSVGPSRGQYF. The V call is TRBV9, the J call TRBJ2-7; tentatively, D is TRBD2 (5 bases). Trimming left V 0 bases short and J 9 bases short, with 13 bases between. The CDR3 covers 13 residues. In germline, CDR1 is SGDLS, CDR2 YYNGEE.

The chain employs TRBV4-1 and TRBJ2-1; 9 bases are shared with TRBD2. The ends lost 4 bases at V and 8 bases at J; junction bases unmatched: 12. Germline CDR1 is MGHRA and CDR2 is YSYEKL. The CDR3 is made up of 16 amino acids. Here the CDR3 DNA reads TGCGCCAGCAGCCTCCTAACGGGACTAGCTCTCGATGAGCAGTTCTTC. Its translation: CASSLLTGLALDEQFF.

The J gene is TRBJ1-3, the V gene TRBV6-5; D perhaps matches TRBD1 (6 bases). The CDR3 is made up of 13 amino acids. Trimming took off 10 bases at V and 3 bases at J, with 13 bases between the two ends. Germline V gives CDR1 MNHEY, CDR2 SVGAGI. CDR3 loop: CATLDSLGNTIYF. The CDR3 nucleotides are TGTGCCACCCTGGACAGCCTTGGAAACACCATATATTTT.

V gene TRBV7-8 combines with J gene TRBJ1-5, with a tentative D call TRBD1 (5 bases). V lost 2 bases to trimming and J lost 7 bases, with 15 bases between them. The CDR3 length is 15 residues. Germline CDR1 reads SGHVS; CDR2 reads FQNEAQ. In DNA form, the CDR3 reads TGTGCCAGCAGCTTAATTTTGGCGGGGGAGCAGCCCCAGCATTTT. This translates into CASSLILAGEQPQHF.

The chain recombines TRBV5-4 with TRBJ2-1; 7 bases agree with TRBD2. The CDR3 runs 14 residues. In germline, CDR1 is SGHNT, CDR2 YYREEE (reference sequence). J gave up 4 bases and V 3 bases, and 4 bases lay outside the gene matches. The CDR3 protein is CASSSGTIYNEQFF. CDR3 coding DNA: TGTGCCAGCAGCTCCGGGACTATTTACAATGAGCAGTTCTTC.